This paragraph reports one TCR beta chain. Its antigen is currently unknown. The data derive from a study of early T cells in non-severe SARS-CoV-2 infection. Broader study findings: VDJdb-based annotation leaned toward anti-spike CD8 responses and missed private and CD4 specificities.

TCRdb used MiXCR to reprocess the 5' RACE reads, holding one entry per CDR3 protein. The profile shows approximately 85,000 distinct CDR3 sequences, 12% of them singletons. V lost 0 bases to trimming and J lost 8 bases, with 8 bases between them. Germline values: CDR1 ENHRY, CDR2 SYGVKD. CDR3 length equals 13 residues. V is TRBV10-3 and J is TRBJ2-1, with unresolved D. Sequenced sample: whole blood. The sequence derives from an adult who was a healthcare worker with PCR-confirmed SARS-CoV-2 infection or an uninfected control (not recorded which). CDR3 sequence (DNA): TGTGCCATCAGTGAGTCGAAAGGAGATGAGCAGTTCTTC. It encodes CAISESKGDEQFF.